The entry that follows covers one TCR beta chain sequence. This entry comes from a study of blood T cell repertoires in COVID-19. Study-level information: Material from acute and convalescent COVID-19 was sourced from the United States, Italy and Spain.

The V gene end was trimmed by 4 bases and the J gene end by 3 bases; junction bases not matched to a gene: 2. The length of the CDR3 is 13 residues. Germline V gene lookup returns CDR1 SGHNT and CDR2 YYREEE (reference sequence). Across over 20 US areas, participants ranged in age from about 18 to 100 years. Allocation to cohorts depended on clinical history reported by the participants. Per the study methods: Researchers report that nucleated cell counts were estimated from reference gene primer amplification. Clones were sequenced by immunoSEQ multiplex PCR, and TCRdb holds only the in-frame ones, with some missing. V and J calls and clone size come straight from that table; D and trimming were deduced from the DNA. The table has some 250,000 clones, 80% to 90% seen once.

Sequencing input: PBMCs or T cells enriched from blood (not recorded which). This sequence joins TRBV5-4 and TRBJ2-7, with 9 positions matching TRBD2. The TCR was taken from a woman in her forties or fifties who had recovered from COVID-19. The CDR3 is CASSVSGGYEQYF. The CDR3 nucleotides read TGTGCCAGCAGCGTTAGCGGGGGCTACGAGCAGTACTTC.